This T cell receptor beta chain was observed in a study of blood T cell repertoires in COVID-19. Study as a whole: Samples taken during acute and convalescent COVID-19 were collected in the United States, Italy and Spain. The cDNA or gDNA used as material had been derived from T cells, B-cell-depleted T cells, or PBMCs.

Per the original data handling: Estimates of nucleated cell counts were drawn from the amplification of reference gene primers. Only in-frame clones appear in the TCRdb table, and some are missing; sequencing was by immunoSEQ multiplex PCR. Clone size and V and J calls were adopted from that table, with D and trimming inferred from the DNA. The table lists approximately 46,000 clones, about 85% of them singletons. V was shortened by 0 bases and J by 3 bases, with 13 bases between the two germline ends. CDR1 is SGHKS and CDR2 is YYEKEE in the germline V gene (reference sequence). The CDR3 has 15 amino acids.

The V call is TRBV5-5, the J call TRBJ2-7; D perhaps matches TRBD1 (5 bases). The specimen sequenced was peripheral blood. The TCR comes from a human donor in a cohort sampled during active COVID-19. The CDR3 DNA follows: TGTGCCAGCAGCTTGGGGCAGGGTTCGAACTACGAGCAGTACTTC. It encodes CASSLGQGSNYEQYF.